One sample yielded the 19 T cell receptor beta chains listed below, sequenced in a study of blood T cell repertoires in COVID-19. Measured with immunoSEQ multiplex PCR; TCRdb has only the in-frame clones, and not every one. In the table there are tens of thousands of clones, 88% of which are singletons. Sequences were obtained from peripheral blood. All receptors derive from a man aged 50 or older with acute or convalescent COVID-19.

V is TRBV4-3 and J is TRBJ1-3; D unclear. Trimming removed 1 base at V and 2 bases at J, with 9 bases between. The germline gives CDR1 LGHNA, CDR2 YSLEER. The CDR3 runs 15 residues. Here the CDR3 DNA reads TGCGCCAGCAGCCAAGCTTCGACTGCTGGAAACACCATATATTTT. As protein: CASSQASTAGNTIYF.

The chain recombines TRBV6-1 with TRBJ2-3, with D unclear. V was cut by 1 base and J by 2 bases, with 13 bases left in between. The CDR3 loop spans 16 amino acids. Looked up from germline, CDR1 is MNHNS and CDR2 is SASEGT. The CDR3 here is CASSEEGQAYTDTQYF. DNA for the CDR3: TGTGCCAGCAGTGAAGAAGGTCAGGCCTACACAGATACGCAGTATTTT.

This chain joins TRBV14 and TRBJ1-1; D not certain. The ends were cut back, 0 bases at V and 7 bases at J, with 9 bases in the middle. Germline CDR1 SGHDN, CDR2 FVKESK. CDR3 length: 13 amino acids. CDR3 protein: CASSQDEVNEAFF. CDR3 sequence (DNA): TGTGCCAGCAGCCAAGATGAGGTCAATGAAGCTTTCTTT.

This clone was seen once. The V gene is TRBV10-3, the J gene TRBJ1-6; D may be TRBD1 (6 bases). V lost 6 bases to trimming and J lost 0 bases, with 18 bases between them. CDR1 ENHRY and CDR2 SYGVKD come from the germline V gene. The CDR3 runs 18 residues. Here the CDR3 reads CAIRAEGGTSSYNSPLHF. CDR3 DNA: TGTGCCATCAGGGCGGAAGGGGGAACTAGCTCCTATAATTCACCCCTCCACTTT.

The CDR3 sequence: CASSAGGDTQYF. The CDR3 region has the DNA TGTGCCAGTTCAGCGGGAGGCGATACGCAGTATTTT. This chain links TRBV19 with TRBJ2-3; TRBD2 matches 9 bases. Trimming removed 8 bases from V and 6 bases from J; junction bases left unmatched: 3. Germline V gene data show CDR1 as LNHDA and CDR2 as SQIVND (reference sequence). The CDR3 consists of 12 residues.

The chain links TRBV10-3 to TRBJ1-2, with D possibly being TRBD1 (6 bases). The V end was cut by 0 bases, the J end by 2 bases, with 7 bases between. Germline values: CDR1 ENHRY, CDR2 SYGVKD. The CDR3 length is 14 residues. The CDR3 sequence is CAISESRGNYGYTF. The CDR3 nucleotides are TGTGCCATCAGTGAGTCGAGGGGGAACTATGGCTACACCTTC.

The rearrangement uses TRBV12-3 or TRBV12-4 and TRBJ2-1; no clear D. CDR3 size: 13 residues. Trimming left V 5 bases short and J 4 bases short, with 9 bases between. The CDR3, as DNA: TGTGCCAGCAGTCTTGGGCCTTACAATGAGCAGTTCTTC. Its protein product is CASSLGPYNEQFF.

The V gene is TRBV5-4, the J gene TRBJ1-6; D might be TRBD1 (6 bases). This CDR3 is 15 amino acids long. Germline loops: CDR1 SGHNT, CDR2 YYREEE (reference sequence). Trimming cost V 4 bases and J 7 bases, with 15 bases left between them. The CDR3 bases are TGTGCCAGCAGCGCAGACAGGCAGGAGAATTCACCCCTCCACTTT. Protein: CASSADRQENSPLHF.

In this sample, this clone turned up once. This chain joins TRBV7-9 and TRBJ2-3; no reliable D call. Germline lookup yields CDR1 SEHNR and CDR2 FQNEAQ (reference sequence). The CDR3 sequence is 13 residues long. The V end was cut by 8 bases, the J end by 4 bases, with 13 bases between. CDR3 residues: CASHPPGSDTQYF. The CDR3 DNA follows: TGTGCCAGCCATCCGCCGGGTTCAGATACGCAGTATTTT.

The gene calls are TRBV25-1 and TRBJ2-7; D is unresolved. The CDR3 sequence is 11 residues long. CDR1 and CDR2 (germline): MGHDK, SYGVNS. V lost 6 bases, J lost 0 bases, and 3 bases lay in between. CDR3 sequence (DNA): TGTGCCAGCAGGAGCTCCTACGAGCAGTACTTC. Translation gives CASRSSYEQYF.

J is TRBJ2-1 and V is TRBV19, with a tentative D call TRBD2 (5 bases). The germline V and J ends were trimmed by 1 base and 2 bases, with 9 bases remaining between them. Germline values: CDR1 LNHDA, CDR2 SQIVND (reference sequence). The CDR3 sequence is 15 residues long. Here the CDR3 reads CASSIGSGPYNEQFF. CDR3 sequence (DNA): TGTGCCAGTAGTATAGGGAGCGGACCCTACAATGAGCAGTTCTTC.

The CDR3 coding sequence is TGTGCCAGTAGTGCTTGGGGGGACAGCAATCAGCCCCAGCATTTT. Protein product: CASSAWGDSNQPQHF. V usage is TRBV19 and J usage is TRBJ1-5, with D maybe TRBD1 (5 bases). The V end lost 5 bases, the J end lost 1 base, and 12 bases lay between the germline ends. The germline CDR1 and CDR2 sequences are LNHDA and SQIVND (reference sequence). This CDR3 is built from 15 residues.

This sequence joins TRBV5-6 and TRBJ1-1; 7 positions match TRBD1. CDR1 is SGHDT, CDR2 YYEEEE, per germline. V lost 2 bases, J lost 5 bases, and 9 bases stayed unmatched. The CDR3 totals 15 residues. The CDR3 loop reads CASSFYGQEGTEAFF. Here the CDR3 DNA reads TGTGCCAGCAGCTTTTACGGACAGGAGGGGACTGAAGCTTTCTTT.

In this sample, this clone turned up once. The chain uses TRBV10-3 and TRBJ1-1, with 8 bases identical to TRBD1. CDR1 and CDR2 (germline): ENHRY, SYGVKD. CDR3 length: 14 amino acids. V shed 6 bases and J 1 base; nucleotides not matched to a gene: 4. CDR3 DNA sequence: TGTGCCATCAGGACCGGGACAGGGAACACTGAAGCTTTCTTT. Protein product: CAIRTGTGNTEAFF.

The rearrangement joins TRBV5-4 to TRBJ2-7, with a weak D call TRBD2 (5 bases). The germline V gene encodes CDR1 SGHNT and CDR2 YYREEE (reference sequence). This CDR3 has 12 residues. V was shortened by 0 bases and J by 7 bases, with 8 bases between the two germline ends. The CDR3 region is CASSLGPGEQYF. CDR3 sequence (DNA): TGTGCCAGCAGCTTGGGGCCGGGGGAGCAGTACTTC.

For the CDR3, the DNA is TGTGCCAGCAGTTTATCCGCCGGGACTGGGGCCGGGGAGCTGTTTTTT. Translated: CASSLSAGTGAGELFF. This chain joins TRBV27 and TRBJ2-2; a weak D match, TRBD2 (6 bases). The CDR3 is 16 amino acids. CDR1 and CDR2 from the germline V gene are MNHEY and SMNVEV (reference sequence). Trimming took off 0 bases at V and 6 bases at J, with 14 bases between the two ends.

The rearrangement links TRBV5-4 to TRBJ1-5, with 8 bases matching TRBD1. V was clipped by 3 bases and J by 7 bases; unmatched bases: 6. In germline, CDR1 is SGHNT, CDR2 YYREEE (reference sequence). The CDR3 covers 14 residues. Here the CDR3 DNA reads TGTGCCAGCAGCTCAGGGGGCTTGGGACAGCCCCAGCATTTT. The encoded protein is CASSSGGLGQPQHF.

The J gene is TRBJ2-5, the V gene TRBV20-1, with 10 bases aligning to TRBD1. This CDR3 has 14 residues. The J segment lost 1 base and the V segment lost 3 bases, leaving 2 bases of the junction unmatched. CDR1 is DFQATT and CDR2 is SNEGSKA in the germline V gene (reference sequence). CDR3: CSASGTGVQETQYF. CDR3 coding DNA: TGCAGTGCTAGTGGGACAGGGGTCCAAGAGACCCAGTACTTC.

CDR3 bases: TGTGCCTGGAGTGCGGACAGCTACTATGGCTACACCTTC. It translates to CAWSADSYYGYTF. The V gene is TRBV30, the J gene TRBJ1-2, with D perhaps TRBD1 (6 bases). Trimming removed 1 base at V and 3 bases at J, with 9 bases between. CDR1 is GTSNPN and CDR2 is SVGIG in the germline V gene (reference sequence). The CDR3 is made up of 13 amino acids.